These 9 T cell receptor beta chains were all obtained from the same sample, sequenced in a study of shared clonotypes between healthy human individuals (TCRdb year 2020). CD8 naive samples consisted of CD45RO-negative cells that were positively selected for CCR7, yielding a CD45RA+CCR7+ population without TemRA cells. The library was built by means of the immunoSEQ multiplex PCR assay. The table comes from immuneACCESS by way of TCRdb, which keeps in-frame sequences with V and J called. Part of the clones is missing from these tables; in studies checked, under half for an unresolved V gene and the rest for unknown reasons. The sample table contains some 1,900,000 clones; only one count was recorded for about 95% of them. The ten largest clones capture 0.95% to 1.5% of the sample. Sequences were obtained from naive CD8+ T cells sorted from blood. The sample's cell subset or site label, in plain terms: CD45RA+CCR7+. These receptors originate from a young man in good health.

This sequence joins TRBV30 and TRBJ2-5; D remains unclear. The germline CDR1 and CDR2 sequences are GTSNPN and SVGIG (reference sequence). V was shortened by 0 bases and J by 5 bases, with 13 bases between the two germline ends. This CDR3 is 14 amino acids long. The CDR3 DNA is TGTGCCTGGAGTGTTTTGGGTTTTGCGGAGACCCAGTACTTC. Its protein is CAWSVLGFAETQYF.

The chain carries TRBV6-6 and TRBJ1-5; no clear D gene. The CDR3 has 14 residues. Trimming removed 8 bases from V and 1 base from J, with 12 bases in between. CDR1 and CDR2 from the germline V gene are MNHNY and SVGAGI (reference sequence). CDR3 residues: CASWRLSSNQPQHF. Here the CDR3 DNA reads TGTGCCAGCTGGAGGCTTTCGAGCAATCAGCCCCAGCATTTT.

This clone came up once. The chain links TRBV6-5 to TRBJ1-1, with D tentatively TRBD1 (6 bases). The CDR3 loop spans 14 amino acids. V lost 2 bases and J 5 bases, leaving 12 bases between the germline ends. The germline CDR1 and CDR2 sequences are MNHEY and SVGAGI. The CDR3, as DNA: TGTGCCAGCAGTTACCAAGGGGGAAGTACTGAAGCTTTCTTT. It specifies CASSYQGGSTEAFF.

The DNA for the CDR3 is TGTGCCAGCAGTGGACGGTCAGAGGGTGGCTACACCTTC. It translates to CASSGRSEGGYTF. The chain links TRBV2 to TRBJ1-2; no reliable D call. Trimming shortened V by 4 bases and J by 7 bases, and 13 bases separated the two germline ends. Looked up from germline, CDR1 is SNHLY and CDR2 is FYNNEI. This CDR3 is 13 amino acids long.

The chain couples TRBV5-1 to TRBJ1-2; 9 nucleotides agree with TRBD1. The CDR3 contains 17 residues. Germline values: CDR1 SGHRS, CDR2 YFSETQ. V lost 0 bases to trimming and J lost 4 bases; unmatched junction nucleotides: 10. Here the CDR3 DNA reads TGCGCCAGCAGCTTGGACCCCGGGACAGGGTTATCCTATGGCTACACCTTC. Translated: CASSLDPGTGLSYGYTF.

This clone was counted between two and nine times. The V call is TRBV27, the J call TRBJ1-1; the match to TRBD1 covers 9 bases. Germline V gives CDR1 MNHEY, CDR2 SMNVEV (reference sequence). The CDR3 is 14 residues long. V shed 5 bases, J shed 7 bases, and the junction held 8 bases outside the gene matches. The CDR3 sequence is CASSPPTGGGEAFF. The CDR3 coding sequence is TGTGCCAGCAGTCCACCGACAGGGGGAGGTGAAGCTTTCTTT.

The genes are TRBV14 and TRBJ2-7; 9 bases agree with TRBD2. The CDR3 totals 16 residues. Germline V CDR1 and CDR2: SGHDN, FVKESK. Trimming took 4 bases from V and 2 from J; bases not matched to a gene: 9. The CDR3 DNA follows: TGTGCCAGCAGCCCCCTTCTAGCGGGGCCCACCTACGAGCAGTACTTC. Amino acid sequence: CASSPLLAGPTYEQYF.

The gene calls are TRBV12-5 and TRBJ1-5; possibly TRBD1 for D (6 bases). The CDR3 spans 15 residues. Germline V CDR1 and CDR2: LGHNT, FRNRAP. V dropped 5 bases and J dropped 2 bases, with 13 bases sitting between them. DNA for the CDR3: TGTGCTAGTGGTGAAAACAGGGTCGGCAATCAGCCCCAGCATTTT. Translated, it gives CASGENRVGNQPQHF.

Regarding this clone: One end of the junction varies from germline; a read error may be responsible. This chain uses TRBV25-1 with TRBJ2-7; D unresolved. This CDR3 is 15 amino acids long. In germline, CDR1 is MGHDK, CDR2 SYGVNS. The CDR3 region is CASFASGWSSYEQCF. In DNA, the CDR3 is TGTGCCAGCTTCGCATCTGGATGGAGCTCCTACGAGCAGTGCTTC.